One and the same sample provided the 15 T cell receptor beta chains below, sequenced in a study of cytomegalovirus exposure and HLA in healthy donors. PCR employed 60 Vbeta and 13 Jbeta primers. Clones were sequenced by immunoSEQ multiplex PCR, and TCRdb holds only the in-frame ones, with some missing. Among about 170,000 clones, approximately 81% were seen once, and the ten largest hold about 2.5%. The sequenced sample was PBMCs. All receptors derive from a woman aged 45 to 65 in good health and CMV-seronegative.

Here the CDR3 reads CASSANIRGQFF. The CDR3 DNA reads TGTGCCAGTAGTGCCAACATCCGCGGGCAGTTCTTC. The V call is TRBV19, the J call TRBJ2-1; D is undetermined. This CDR3 has 12 amino acids. CDR1 and CDR2 (germline): LNHDA, SQIVND (reference sequence). V gave up 5 bases and J gave up 12 bases, with 14 bases separating them.

As to this clone: At one boundary the junction diverges from the germline segment, which might be a read error. V is TRBV7-2 and J is TRBJ1-1, with D possibly TRBD1 on 6 matching bases. The germline gives CDR1 SGHTA, CDR2 FQGNSA. The CDR3 is 16 residues long. CDR3 in DNA: TGTGCCGGCAGCTTAGGGGGAGCCGGAATGAACACTGAAGCTTTCTTT. Protein: CAGSLGGAGMNTEAFF.

The sample holds one count of this clone. V is TRBV6-4 and J is TRBJ1-5; D gene ambiguous. The length of the CDR3 is 11 residues. V was shortened by 8 bases and J by 7 bases, with 9 bases between the two germline ends. Germline V gene sequence: CDR1 MRHNA, CDR2 SNTAGT. The CDR3 is CASVTGQPQHF. CDR3 nucleotide sequence: TGTGCCAGCGTAACGGGACAGCCCCAGCATTTT.

The sample holds one count of this clone. This sequence joins TRBV2 and TRBJ2-7; 9 nucleotides align to TRBD1. CDR1 SNHLY and CDR2 FYNNEI come from the germline V gene. CDR3 length: 13 residues. V shed 10 bases, J shed 2 bases, and the junction held 6 bases outside the gene matches. Here the CDR3 reads CATRQGEAYEQYF. The CDR3 DNA reads TGTGCCACCCGACAGGGGGAGGCCTACGAGCAGTACTTC.

The chain recombines TRBV4-1 with TRBJ2-3; unclear D gene. The germline V and J ends were trimmed by 3 bases and 1 base, with 14 bases remaining between them. The germline gives CDR1 MGHRA, CDR2 YSYEKL. There are 16 residues in the CDR3. CDR3 in DNA: TGCGCCAGCAGCCACAACGAGTATACCCGCACAGATACGCAGTATTTT. Its translation is CASSHNEYTRTDTQYF.

The rearrangement joins TRBV7-9 to TRBJ2-7, with D possibly being TRBD1 (6 bases). From germline, CDR1 is SEHNR and CDR2 FQNEAQ (reference sequence). The CDR3 sequence is 13 residues long. The V end was cut by 4 bases, the J end by 2 bases, with 9 bases between. CDR3 sequence (DNA): TGTGCCAGCAGCTCCGGACAGACCTACGAGCAGTACTTC. It codes for CASSSGQTYEQYF.

The rearrangement links TRBV10-3 to TRBJ2-7, with TRBD1 identical over 8 bases. This CDR3 has 14 residues. V shed 6 bases and J 3 bases; nucleotides not matched to a gene: 7. Looked up from germline, CDR1 is ENHRY and CDR2 is SYGVKD. The CDR3: CAISSGTGYYEQYF. The CDR3 bases are TGTGCCATCAGCTCCGGGACAGGATACTACGAGCAGTACTTC.

The chain couples TRBV7-2 to TRBJ2-1, with 13 bases aligning to TRBD2. V was clipped by 7 bases and J by 6 bases; unmatched bases: 12. CDR1 and CDR2 from the germline V gene are SGHTA and FQGNSA. There are 17 residues in the CDR3. The CDR3 sequence: CASTPRPGLAGSNEQFF. The DNA of the CDR3 is TGTGCCAGCACCCCCCGGCCGGGACTAGCGGGAAGCAATGAGCAGTTCTTC.

This chain joins TRBV11-2 and TRBJ2-7; TRBD1 aligns across 8 bases. This CDR3 contains 16 residues. The V gene's germline CDR1 is SGHAT and CDR2 FQNNGV. Trimming at V came to 6 bases and at J to 2 bases, leaving 12 bases not matched to a gene. In nucleotides, the CDR3 is TGTGCCAGCAGTCACTTAGTGACAGGGGTGCCCTACGAGCAGTACTTC. Its protein product is CASSHLVTGVPYEQYF.

The CDR3 loop reads CASSGGQGSEAFF. CDR3 coding DNA: TGTGCCAGCAGTGGGGGACAGGGGAGTGAAGCTTTCTTT. The gene calls are TRBV25-1 and TRBJ1-1; 10 positions agree with TRBD1. Germline CDR1 and CDR2: MGHDK and SYGVNS. This CDR3 region has 13 residues. The junction had 3 bases not matched to a gene; V was cut back by 4 bases and J by 7 bases.

This clone occurred a few times. This chain connects TRBV5-1 to TRBJ2-4; TRBD2 is a possible D gene (6 bases). The CDR3 runs 19 residues. Germline CDR1 SGHRS, CDR2 YFSETQ. V was shortened by 3 bases and J by 0 bases, with 22 bases between the two germline ends. The CDR3 protein is CASSSGTGEGLLAKNIQYF. In DNA, the CDR3 is TGCGCCAGCAGCTCCGGGACTGGCGAGGGTTTACTAGCCAAAAACATTCAGTACTTC.

The chain couples TRBV5-6 to TRBJ1-2; D ambiguous. CDR3 size: 12 residues. The V and J ends lost 0 bases and 4 bases respectively, with 4 bases between them. Germline CDR1 and CDR2: SGHDT and YYEEEE. This chain's CDR3 is CASSLDTYGYTF. The DNA for the CDR3 is TGTGCCAGCAGCTTGGACACCTATGGCTACACCTTC.

The CDR3 protein is CASSPQQGLKPQHF. DNA of the CDR3: TGTGCCAGCAGCCCCCAACAGGGGTTGAAGCCCCAGCATTTT. This chain connects TRBV7-8 to TRBJ1-5, with 7 bases lining up with TRBD1. With 5 bases clipped from V and 8 bases from J, the junction kept 9 bases outside the gene matches. The CDR3 extends over 14 amino acids. In germline, CDR1 is SGHVS, CDR2 FQNEAQ.

The chain links TRBV6-6 to TRBJ1-1, with D possibly being TRBD1 (5 bases). V shed 10 bases and J shed 0 bases, with 18 bases lying between them. The CDR3 covers 15 residues. Germline loops: CDR1 MNHNY, CDR2 SVGAGI (reference sequence). The CDR3 is CAITKMEGVNTEAFF. CDR3 coding DNA: TGTGCCATCACTAAGATGGAAGGGGTGAACACTGAAGCTTTCTTT.

The chain combines TRBV27 with TRBJ2-1; tentatively, D is TRBD2 (5 bases). V was shortened by 2 bases and J by 0 bases, with 8 bases between the two germline ends. This CDR3 region has 15 residues. Looked up from germline, CDR1 is MNHEY and CDR2 is SMNVEV (reference sequence). The DNA of the CDR3 is TGTGCCAGCAGTTTAGGGAGTTCCTCCTACAATGAGCAGTTCTTC. Its translation is CASSLGSSSYNEQFF.